The 9 T cell receptor beta chains given below trace back to one sample, sequenced in a study of shared clonotypes between healthy human individuals. Some clones are missing from TCRdb's copy, which holds only in-frame ones; the method was immunoSEQ multiplex PCR. The sample lists roughly 2.4 million clones; about 94% were seen once. Sequencing used naive CD4+ T cells sorted from blood. Subset denoted: CD45RA+ positively selected. These receptors came from a man in his late teens or twenties in good health.

The V gene is TRBV10-2, the J gene TRBJ2-1, with 10 positions matching TRBD2. J lost 1 base, V lost 7 bases, and 1 base had no gene match. The CDR3 totals 14 residues. Germline V gene data show CDR1 as WSHSY and CDR2 as SAAADI. CDR3 loop: CASTSGRSYNEQFF. The CDR3 DNA reads as TGCGCCAGCACTAGCGGGAGATCCTACAATGAGCAGTTCTTC.

The chain is built from TRBV7-2 and TRBJ2-7; D possibly corresponds to TRBD1 (6 bases). V was cut by 1 base and J by 2 bases, with 12 bases left in between. The CDR3 has 15 residues. CDR1 is SGHTA, CDR2 FQGNSA, per germline. The CDR3, as DNA: TGTGCCAGCAGCTTAGATCCGGACAGAACCTACGAGCAGTACTTC. Translated, it gives CASSLDPDRTYEQYF.

J is TRBJ2-7 and V is TRBV10-1; 7 bases are shared with TRBD1. Per germline, CDR1 WNHNN and CDR2 SYGVQD (reference sequence). The CDR3 contains 14 residues. Trimming took 4 bases from V and 1 from J; bases not matched to a gene: 4. CDR3 in amino acids: CASSGAGGSYEQYF. CDR3 sequence (DNA): TGCGCCAGCAGTGGGGCAGGGGGATCCTACGAGCAGTACTTC.

The chain uses TRBV30 and TRBJ1-3; D is unclear. The CDR3 has 14 residues. CDR1 is GTSNPN and CDR2 is SVGIG in the germline V gene (reference sequence). V shed 0 bases and J shed 4 bases, with 10 bases lying between them. CDR3 loop: CAWSVQSQGNTIYF. The CDR3 DNA reads TGTGCCTGGAGTGTACAGAGCCAGGGAAACACCATATATTTT.

This chain links TRBV7-2 with TRBJ2-6; possible D gene TRBD2, 6 bases. Germline CDR1 reads SGHTA; CDR2 reads FQGNSA. This CDR3 region has 13 residues. Trimming cost V 7 bases and J 3 bases, with 7 bases left between them. In DNA, the CDR3 is TGTGCCAGCAAGGAGGGTGGGGCCAACGTCCTGACTTTC. Translating it yields CASKEGGANVLTF. The whole variable domain, remainder taken from reference TRBV7-2 and TRBJ2-6, is GAGVSQSPSNKVTEKGKDVELRCDPISGHTALYWYRQSLGQGLEFLIYFQGNSAPDKSGLPSDRFSAERTGGSVSTLTIQRTQQEDSAVYLCASKEGGANVLTFGAGSRLTVL.

The J gene is TRBJ1-5, the V gene TRBV6-1, with D maybe TRBD1 (5 bases). V lost 1 base, J lost 8 bases, and 15 bases lay in between. The CDR3 is made up of 15 amino acids. The germline V gene has CDR1 MNHNS and CDR2 SASEGT. This CDR3 is CASSEVVLGREPQHF. The CDR3 bases are TGTGCCAGCAGTGAAGTGGTCCTCGGCAGGGAGCCCCAGCATTTT.

Notes on this clone: Its ends do not fully match the called genes, so a read error is possible. Distinct nucleotide sequences in the sample also encode this CDR3. This chain joins TRBV7-7 and TRBJ2-5; 15 bases fit TRBD2. This CDR3 region has 15 residues. CDR1 is SSHAT, CDR2 FNYEAQ, per germline (reference sequence). CDR3 in DNA: TGTGCTAGCAGCCCCGGACTAGCGGGGGGGGAGACCCAGTACTTC. It codes for CASSPGLAGGETQYF. Full variable domain (missing parts from reference TRBV7-7 and TRBJ2-5): GAGVSQSPRYKVTKRGQDVTLRCDPISSHATLYWYQQALGQGPEFLTYFNYEAQPDKSGLPSDRFSAERPEGSISTLTIQRTEQRDSAMYRCASSPGLAGGETQYFGPGTRLLVL.

The rearrangement uses TRBV5-3 and TRBJ2-7; either TRBD1 or TRBD2 may supply D (5 bases each). TRBV5-3 is marked as an open reading frame, function uncertain. The CDR3 runs 15 residues. V lost 0 bases and J lost 5, with 15 bases in between. CDR3 coding DNA: TGTGCCAGAAGCTTGGATGGGACGGTGGGCGACGAGCAGTACTTC. Translating gives CARSLDGTVGDEQYF.

CDR3 loop: CAISGGTSGGKSSYNEQFF. DNA of the CDR3: TGTGCCATCAGTGGAGGTACTAGCGGGGGGAAAAGCTCCTACAATGAGCAGTTCTTC. The chain uses TRBV10-3 and TRBJ2-1, with 12 bases aligning to TRBD2. The trim removed 4 bases at V and 0 bases at J, leaving 10 bases unmatched. Germline-derived CDR1 and CDR2 are ENHRY and SYGVKD. This CDR3 has 19 amino acids.